These 32 T cell receptor beta chains were sequenced from one sample in a study of early T cells in non-severe SARS-CoV-2 infection. TCRdb independently ran MiXCR on the 5' RACE reads; one entry per CDR3 protein. The table lists 75,000 to 100,000 distinct CDR3 sequences, roughly 17% of them singletons. The sequencing sample was made of whole blood. These receptors were obtained from an adult who was a healthcare worker with PCR-confirmed SARS-CoV-2 infection or an uninfected control (not recorded which).

This sequence joins TRBV19 and TRBJ1-5; 11 bases are a match to TRBD1. The V gene end was trimmed by 6 bases and the J gene end by 7 bases; junction bases not matched to a gene: 2. CDR1 LNHDA and CDR2 SQIVND come from the germline V gene (reference sequence). CDR3 size: 13 residues. This CDR3 is CASSRDRGQPQHF. The CDR3 DNA reads as TGTGCCAGTAGCCGGGACAGGGGGCAGCCCCAGCATTTT. Combining the CDR3 with reference TRBV19 and TRBJ1-5 gives the whole variable domain DGGITQSPKYLFRKEGQNVTLSCEQNLNHDAMYWYRQDPGQGLRLIYYSQIVNDFQKGDIAEGYSVSREKKESFPLTVTSAQKNPTAFYLCASSRDRGQPQHFGDGTRLSIL.

The chain links TRBV5-1 to TRBJ1-2, with D unresolved. With 0 bases removed from V and 5 bases from J, the gap between germline ends came to 17 bases. Germline CDR1 SGHRS, CDR2 YFSETQ. The CDR3 length is 16 residues. Written as DNA, the CDR3 is TGCGCCAGCAGCTTGGCCTCACGGGCCCAAGATTATGGCTACACCTTC. Protein: CASSLASRAQDYGYTF.

This clonotype came up a few times. The chain carries TRBV6-5 and TRBJ2-3, with D maybe TRBD2 (5 bases). The V gene lost 7 bases and the J gene lost 2 bases, with 10 bases spanning the gap. Germline CDR1 and CDR2: MNHEY and SVGAGI. The CDR3 loop spans 13 amino acids. The CDR3, as DNA: TGTGCCAGCACCTCCGACTACACAGATACGCAGTATTTT. Amino acids: CASTSDYTDTQYF.

V gene TRBV9 combines with J gene TRBJ2-7; 11 bases are a match to TRBD2. This CDR3 has 15 residues. Germline V gene sequence: CDR1 SGDLS, CDR2 YYNGEE. The V and J ends lost 6 bases and 4 bases, in that order; junction bases with no gene match: 9. CDR3 DNA sequence: TGTGCCAGCACCGCAATAGCGGGGGGGCAGTACGAGCAGTACTTC. As protein: CASTAIAGGQYEQYF.

This clonotype was recorded a few times. The chain is built from TRBV27 and TRBJ1-2, with D tentatively TRBD1 (6 bases). Per germline, CDR1 MNHEY and CDR2 SMNVEV (reference sequence). The CDR3 sequence is 18 residues long. V gave up 2 bases and J gave up 6 bases, with 25 bases separating them. CDR3 bases: TGTGCCAGCAGTTTAAATTACGGACAGCACCTGAGAATAGATGGCTACACCTTC. Its protein is CASSLNYGQHLRIDGYTF.

This chain connects TRBV7-9 to TRBJ2-6; 8 nucleotides align to TRBD1. With 4 bases clipped from V and 0 bases from J, the junction kept 8 bases outside the gene matches. The CDR3 runs to 18 residues. Germline values: CDR1 SEHNR, CDR2 FQNEAQ (reference sequence). The CDR3 region is CASSSSQGALSGANVLTF. DNA for the CDR3: TGTGCCAGCAGCTCCTCCCAGGGGGCCCTCTCTGGGGCCAACGTCCTGACTTTC.

The chain uses TRBV29-1 and TRBJ2-7; D is unclear. CDR3 size: 13 residues. The V gene's germline CDR1 is SQVTM and CDR2 ANQGSEA. V shed 0 bases and J shed 3 bases, with 9 bases lying between them. The chain's CDR3 is CSVEDAQSYEQYF. Here the CDR3 DNA reads TGCAGCGTTGAAGACGCTCAGAGCTACGAGCAGTACTTC.

This clonotype showed up just a few times. The V and J genes are TRBV6-6 and TRBJ2-1; 12 positions match TRBD2. CDR3 length: 16 residues. In germline, CDR1 is MNHNY, CDR2 SVGAGI (reference sequence). The junction had 9 bases not matched to a gene; V was cut back by 5 bases and J by 7 bases. The CDR3 here is CASSTWAGTSGNEQFF. The CDR3 DNA reads TGTGCCAGCAGTACATGGGCCGGGACTAGCGGGAATGAGCAGTTCTTC.

The table lists this clonotype with a few counts. The chain joins TRBV29-1 to TRBJ1-1; no clear D gene. From germline, CDR1 is SQVTM and CDR2 ANQGSEA. The CDR3 is 12 amino acids. The germline V and J ends were trimmed by 7 bases and 1 base, with 10 bases remaining between them. CDR3 sequence reads: CSALTPNTEAFF. Written as DNA, the CDR3 is TGCAGCGCCCTCACCCCGAACACTGAAGCTTTCTTT.

The chain combines TRBV23-1 with TRBJ2-3; 11 bases align to TRBD1. TRBV23-1 is identified as an open reading frame with a role that is uncertain. The CDR3 is made up of 16 amino acids. Trimming removed 6 bases from V and 5 bases from J; junction bases left unmatched: 10. The chain's CDR3 is CASSETGTGGGDTQYF. DNA of the CDR3: TGCGCCAGCAGCGAGACCGGGACAGGGGGGGGAGATACGCAGTATTTT.

The rearrangement joins TRBV7-9 to TRBJ1-5; 9 nucleotides align to TRBD1. The germline V gene encodes CDR1 SEHNR and CDR2 FQNEAQ (reference sequence). V lost 6 bases, J lost 0 bases, and 12 bases stayed unmatched. The CDR3 is 18 residues long. Here the CDR3 reads CASSSTNRDRDSNQPQHF. As DNA, the CDR3 is TGTGCCAGCAGTTCCACCAACCGGGACAGGGATAGCAATCAGCCCCAGCATTTT.

This sequence joins TRBV28 and TRBJ1-2; 7 bases align to TRBD1. CDR1 is MDHEN and CDR2 is SYDVKM in the germline V gene. The length of the CDR3 is 16 residues. Trimming removed 5 bases from V and 4 bases from J; junction bases left unmatched: 13. This CDR3 reads CASSTRTGGAGYGYTF. The CDR3 DNA sequence: TGTGCCAGCAGTACCCGGACAGGTGGGGCAGGCTATGGCTACACCTTC.

This chain connects TRBV20-1 to TRBJ2-2, with 7 positions matching TRBD2. The length of the CDR3 is 13 residues. Losses at the gene ends were 5 bases for V and 4 bases for J; bases not matched to a gene: 4. The germline gives CDR1 DFQATT, CDR2 SNEGSKA (reference sequence). In DNA, the CDR3 is TGCAGTGCTGTACTAGCGACCACCGGGGAGCTGTTTTTT. This codes for CSAVLATTGELFF.

This clonotype was picked up a small number of times. The rearrangement joins TRBV29-1 to TRBJ2-7, with D possibly TRBD2 on 5 matching bases. The ends were cut back, 0 bases at V and 2 bases at J, with 14 bases in the middle. This CDR3 has 15 residues. Germline CDR1 and CDR2: SQVTM and ANQGSEA. CDR3 nucleotides: TGCAGCGTTGAAGATCGTACAGCGGTCACCTACGAGCAGTACTTC. It codes for CSVEDRTAVTYEQYF.

This clonotype was counted between two and nine times. This chain connects TRBV27 to TRBJ2-1; the D gene is possibly TRBD1 (5 bases). Germline CDR1 MNHEY, CDR2 SMNVEV (reference sequence). The V and J ends lost 7 bases and 6 bases respectively, with 28 bases between them. The CDR3 runs to 18 residues. In DNA, the CDR3 is TGTGCCAGCACCAAGTGGGGAAAAGGAAGTAAGGGGCTCAATGAGCAGTTCTTC. As protein: CASTKWGKGSKGLNEQFF.

This clonotype was seen a few times. The V gene is TRBV5-1, the J gene TRBJ2-7, with D possibly matching TRBD1 (6 bases). Germline-derived CDR1 and CDR2 are SGHRS and YFSETQ. The CDR3 has 13 amino acids. V was clipped by 6 bases and J by 3 bases, with 13 bases between them. The CDR3 loop reads CASTKAQGYEQYF. DNA of the CDR3: TGCGCCAGCACCAAAGCACAGGGCTACGAGCAGTACTTC.

There are a few counts of this clonotype. V gene TRBV12-3 or TRBV12-4 combines with J gene TRBJ1-1; the D gene is possibly TRBD1 (6 bases). Trimming stripped 5 bases from V and 0 bases from J, with 19 bases between. This CDR3 region has 17 residues. DNA for the CDR3: TGTGCCAGCAGTCCCAACAGGGTCCTCAAACTGAACACTGAAGCTTTCTTT. It translates to CASSPNRVLKLNTEAFF.

The chain has TRBV20-1 and TRBJ2-7, with D possibly called TRBD1 or TRBD2 (6 bases each). This CDR3 region has 16 residues. V lost 1 base and J lost 3, with 19 bases in between. Germline V gene sequence: CDR1 DFQATT, CDR2 SNEGSKA (reference sequence). CDR3 sequence (DNA): TGCAGTGCTAGAGGCCCTGTGACGGGGGCCGGCTACGAGCAGTACTTC. Encoded protein: CSARGPVTGAGYEQYF.

Of note for this clonotype: Being one base from a much bigger clone, this may be a read error. This CDR3 fails to terminate in the conserved phenylalanine or tryptophan, so it likely reflects a read error. The rearrangement links TRBV20-1 to TRBJ1-1, with D hard to call. The CDR3 consists of 13 residues. Germline V lookup: CDR1 DFQATT, CDR2 SNEGSKA (reference sequence). V lost 3 bases to trimming and J lost 0 bases, with 8 bases between them. CDR3 sequence reads: CSASPPLNTEAFS. As DNA, the CDR3 is TGCAGTGCTAGTCCCCCGCTGAACACTGAAGCTTTCTCT.

This clonotype was seen a handful of times. The chain combines TRBV7-2 with TRBJ2-7; 7 bases map to TRBD1. Germline values: CDR1 SGHTA, CDR2 FQGNSA. With 4 bases clipped from V and 1 base from J, the junction kept 7 bases outside the gene matches. The CDR3 sequence is 15 residues long. The chain's CDR3 is CASSSGQYTSYEQYF. For the CDR3, the DNA is TGTGCCAGCAGCTCGGGACAGTATACTTCCTACGAGCAGTACTTC. Looking up the rest from reference TRBV7-2 and TRBJ2-7 gives the full variable domain: GAGVSQSPSNKVTEKGKDVELRCDPISGHTALYWYRQSLGQGLEFLIYFQGNSAPDKSGLPSDRFSAERTGGSVSTLTIQRTQQEDSAVYLCASSSGQYTSYEQYFGPGTRLTVT.

The chain is built from TRBV7-2 and TRBJ2-1, with 7 bases fitting TRBD2. V gave up 5 bases and J gave up 1 base; unmatched junction bases: 5. The CDR3 has 15 amino acids. Germline-derived CDR1 and CDR2 are SGHTA and FQGNSA. CDR3 loop: CASSPGLRSYNEQFF. The CDR3 DNA reads as TGTGCCAGCAGCCCGGGACTACGGTCCTACAATGAGCAGTTCTTC.

The chain carries TRBV5-1 and TRBJ2-3; TRBD1 matches 9 bases. The CDR3 totals 16 residues. The trim removed 5 bases at V and 1 base at J, leaving 8 bases unmatched. Per the germline V gene, CDR1 is SGHRS and CDR2 is YFSETQ. Written as DNA, the CDR3 is TGCGCCAGCAGGAATACAGGGGGCAGCGGCACAGATACGCAGTATTTT. Its translation: CASRNTGGSGTDTQYF. Full variable domain (outside the CDR3, taken from reference TRBV5-1 and TRBJ2-3): KAGVTQTPRYLIKTRGQQVTLSCSPISGHRSVSWYQQTPGQGLQFLFEYFSETQRNKGNFPGRFSGRQFSNSRSEMNVSTLELGDSALYLCASRNTGGSGTDTQYFGPGTRLTVL.

This sequence joins TRBV20-1 and TRBJ1-1, with unresolved D. Trimming removed 5 bases from V and 8 bases from J, with 15 bases in between. The V gene's germline CDR1 is DFQATT and CDR2 SNEGSKA (reference sequence). CDR3 length equals 12 residues. The CDR3 spells CSAQIGLPEAFF. The CDR3 bases are TGCAGTGCTCAGATCGGACTACCCGAAGCTTTCTTT.

Many counts were recorded for this clonotype. This chain uses TRBV12-3 or TRBV12-4 with TRBJ1-2; D is unresolved. This CDR3 region has 13 residues. V gave up 2 bases and J gave up 4 bases, with 8 bases separating them. CDR3 sequence: CASSLQASYGYTF. The CDR3 DNA is TGTGCCAGCAGTTTACAGGCGAGCTATGGCTACACCTTC.

This chain uses TRBV7-2 with TRBJ2-5, with D unresolved. Germline V CDR1 and CDR2: SGHTA, FQGNSA. Deletions cut 5 bases from V and 2 bases from J, with 9 bases between. This CDR3 has 13 amino acids. Written as DNA, the CDR3 is TGTGCCAGCAGCCCGGACCAGCAAGAGACCCAGTACTTC. Its protein is CASSPDQQETQYF. Filled out from reference TRBV7-2 and TRBJ2-5, the complete variable domain reads GAGVSQSPSNKVTEKGKDVELRCDPISGHTALYWYRQSLGQGLEFLIYFQGNSAPDKSGLPSDRFSAERTGGSVSTLTIQRTQQEDSAVYLCASSPDQQETQYFGPGTRLLVL.

In this sample, this clonotype turned up a few times. For the CDR3, the DNA is TGTGCCAGCACTCGAAGGACGACTAGCGGGAGGTTGGGCGAGCAGTACTTC. This codes for CASTRRTTSGRLGEQYF. V is TRBV6-4 and J is TRBJ2-7; TRBD2 agrees at 13 bases. Germline CDR1 MRHNA, CDR2 SNTAGT. V trimming: 7 bases; J trimming: 6 bases; junction bases outside the gene matches: 15. CDR3 length: 17 residues.

This clonotype appeared a few times. This chain links TRBV5-1 with TRBJ1-1; perhaps TRBD1 as D (5 bases). V was shortened by 0 bases and J by 5 bases, with 5 bases between the two germline ends. Germline V CDR1 and CDR2: SGHRS, YFSETQ. The CDR3 length is 12 residues. The CDR3 here is CASSLEGTEAFF. The CDR3 coding sequence is TGCGCCAGCAGCTTGGAGGGGACTGAAGCTTTCTTT.

This chain uses TRBV29-1 with TRBJ2-7; 7 nucleotides agree with TRBD1. Trimming cost V 4 bases and J 0 bases; bases outside gene matches: 6. Germline CDR1 SQVTM, CDR2 ANQGSEA. The length of the CDR3 is 14 residues. The CDR3 DNA reads TGCAGCGTTGCCCCCGGGACAGACTCCTACGAGCAGTACTTC. Translation: CSVAPGTDSYEQYF.

This clonotype was recorded a few times. The V call is TRBV11-2, the J call TRBJ2-2; D is ambiguous. The CDR3 has 13 residues. The V gene lost 7 bases and the J gene lost 13 bases, with 19 bases spanning the gap. In germline, CDR1 is SGHAT, CDR2 FQNNGV. The DNA of the CDR3 is TGTGCCAGCATCCTCTCCGAAGGGCTAATGCTGTTTTTT. This gives the protein CASILSEGLMLFF.

The rearrangement links TRBV9 to TRBJ1-3; D not resolved. The CDR3 has 14 residues. Per germline, CDR1 SGDLS and CDR2 YYNGEE. V lost 0 bases and J lost 3, with 7 bases in between. The CDR3 DNA reads as TGTGCCAGCAGCGTAGCAGGTGATGGAAACACCATATATTTT. Its translation: CASSVAGDGNTIYF.

This clonotype was detected many times. The chain combines TRBV29-1 with TRBJ2-5; D is perhaps TRBD2 (5 bases). Trimming took off 4 bases at V and 3 bases at J, with 9 bases between the two ends. This CDR3 region has 12 residues. Germline V CDR1 and CDR2: SQVTM, ANQGSEA. The CDR3, as DNA: TGCAGCGTTGCGAGGGTAGAAGAGACCCAGTACTTC. Translated, it gives CSVARVEETQYF.

J is TRBJ1-2 and V is TRBV5-5; D is unclear. Germline assignment: CDR1 SGHKS and CDR2 YYEKEE (reference sequence). The length of the CDR3 is 14 residues. The germline V and J ends were trimmed by 4 bases and 4 bases, with 14 bases remaining between them. CDR3 coding DNA: TGTGCCAGCAGCCCGGACGCCCAAACCTATGGCTACACCTTC. As protein: CASSPDAQTYGYTF.